The 20 T cell receptor beta chains reported below all come from one sample, sequenced in a study of blood T cells in healthy people across ages. It was with a sample-barcoded 5' primer and a J-beta primer mix that a second PCR of roughly 7 to 12 cycles was run. TCRdb redid the calling of the 5' RACE reads with MiXCR, one entry per CDR3 protein. Of around 850,000 distinct CDR3 sequences in the sample, around 34% were seen once. Sequencing was done on a sample of blood. These receptors came from a man younger than 30 in good health.

With regard to this clonotype: A single base separates this from a much larger clone, so it may be a read error. V and J are TRBV18 and TRBJ2-1; D is ambiguous. This CDR3 contains 13 residues. Germline V gives CDR1 KGHSH, CDR2 LQKENI. Deletions cut 4 bases from V and 10 bases from J, with 14 bases between. The CDR3 sequence: CASSLRMAYEQFF. The DNA for the CDR3 is TGTGCCAGCTCACTTCGGATGGCCTACGAGCAGTTCTTC.

The sample holds one count of this clonotype. V and J are TRBV6-2 or TRBV6-3 and TRBJ2-7, with 7 bases that match TRBD2. The J segment lost 3 bases and the V segment lost 3 bases, leaving 14 bases of the junction unmatched. Germline CDR1 and CDR2: MNHEY and SVGEGT. CDR3 length: 17 amino acids. DNA for the CDR3: TGTGCCAGCAGTTATTCGTCCGGGCGGGAGTATGACTACGAGCAGTACTTC. Protein product: CASSYSSGREYDYEQYF.

This clonotype was counted between two and nine times. The gene calls are TRBV20-1 and TRBJ1-1; 7 nucleotides line up with TRBD1. This CDR3 is built from 12 residues. After removal of 5 bases from V and 4 bases from J, the junction contained 4 bases not matched to a gene. CDR1 is DFQATT, CDR2 SNEGSKA, per germline (reference sequence). CDR3 loop: CSARQGITEAFF. The CDR3, as DNA: TGCAGTGCTCGACAGGGAATCACTGAAGCTTTCTTT.

The chain carries TRBV9 and TRBJ2-7, with 10 bases identical to TRBD2. CDR1 is SGDLS and CDR2 is YYNGEE in the germline V gene. The CDR3 totals 15 residues. V was pared by 4 bases and J by 2 bases, with 6 bases of the junction left unmatched. The CDR3: CASSLLSGGPYEQYF. As DNA, the CDR3 is TGTGCCAGCAGCCTCCTTAGCGGGGGGCCCTACGAGCAGTACTTC.

This clonotype has only a few counts. The chain links TRBV2 to TRBJ2-7, with TRBD1 as a possible D gene (5 bases). Per germline, CDR1 SNHLY and CDR2 FYNNEI. The ends were cut back, 6 bases at V and 0 bases at J, with 18 bases in the middle. This CDR3 has 16 residues. CDR3 nucleotide sequence: TGTGCCAGCAGCGTCGTTGTCAGGGCGAGCTCCTACGAGCAGTACTTC. Its translation: CASSVVVRASSYEQYF.

This chain uses TRBV28 with TRBJ1-5, with a weak D call TRBD1 (5 bases). Germline CDR1 and CDR2: MDHEN and SYDVKM. The germline V and J ends were trimmed by 5 bases and 4 bases, with 15 bases remaining between them. This CDR3 comprises 15 residues. The CDR3 region is CASSPTGRKNQPQHF. CDR3 sequence (DNA): TGTGCCAGCAGTCCAACAGGACGCAAAAATCAGCCCCAGCATTTT. The whole variable domain, remainder taken from reference TRBV28 and TRBJ1-5, is DVKVTQSSRYLVKRTGEKVFLECVQDMDHENMFWYRQDPGLGLRLIYFSYDVKMKEKGDIPEGYSVSREKKERFSLILESASTNQTSMYLCASSPTGRKNQPQHFGDGTRLSIL.

This clonotype came up a few times. This sequence joins TRBV4-3 and TRBJ1-6; maybe TRBD1 (6 bases). Trimming stripped 0 bases from V and 5 bases from J, with 11 bases between. The CDR3 runs 16 residues. Germline CDR1 LGHNA, CDR2 YSLEER. The CDR3 bases are TGCGCCAGCAGCCAAGATGGGACACAGAATAATTCACCCCTCCACTTT. Protein sequence: CASSQDGTQNNSPLHF.

In the case of this clonotype: This may arise from a read error, as a much more abundant clone is one base away. V gene TRBV20-1 combines with J gene TRBJ2-5, with D possibly being TRBD1 (5 bases). Germline-derived CDR1 and CDR2 are DFQATT and SNEGSKA (reference sequence). This CDR3 has 12 residues. CDR3 bases: TGCAGTGCTATCAAGGGGCAAGAGACCCGGTACTTC. It yields the protein CSAIKGQETRYF.

The chain is built from TRBV10-3 and TRBJ1-2; TRBD1 agrees at 8 bases. This CDR3 is built from 15 residues. The junction had 8 bases not matched to a gene; V was cut back by 0 bases and J by 8 bases. The V gene's germline CDR1 is ENHRY and CDR2 SYGVKD. The CDR3 region is CAISESSGQGAGYTF. In DNA form, the CDR3 reads TGTGCCATCAGTGAGTCATCAGGACAGGGTGCCGGCTACACCTTC.

V gene TRBV7-9 combines with J gene TRBJ2-7, with TRBD1 matching over 8 bases. Germline lookup yields CDR1 SEHNR and CDR2 FQNEAQ (reference sequence). The CDR3 is 16 residues long. V trimming: 3 bases; J trimming: 6 bases; junction bases outside the gene matches: 13. The CDR3 spells CASSLQGAQVPGEQYF. The CDR3 region has the DNA TGTGCCAGCAGCTTGCAGGGGGCGCAAGTACCGGGCGAGCAGTACTTC.

V is TRBV20-1 and J is TRBJ2-2, with unresolved D. From germline, CDR1 is DFQATT and CDR2 SNEGSKA (reference sequence). The CDR3 extends over 13 amino acids. Deletions cut 4 bases from V and 0 bases from J, with 6 bases between. CDR3 sequence reads: CSANQPNTGELFF. DNA of the CDR3: TGCAGTGCTAATCAGCCGAACACCGGGGAGCTGTTTTTT.

The chain uses TRBV29-1 and TRBJ2-3; D unclear. The CDR3 runs 16 residues. Deletions cut 2 bases from V and 0 bases from J, with 15 bases between. Germline loops: CDR1 SQVTM, CDR2 ANQGSEA. CDR3 residues: CSVEPPDGSSTDTQYF. The CDR3 DNA follows: TGCAGCGTTGAACCGCCGGACGGTTCTAGCACAGATACGCAGTATTTT.

The chain combines TRBV27 with TRBJ2-3, with TRBD1 as a possible D gene (7 bases). Germline values: CDR1 MNHEY, CDR2 SMNVEV (reference sequence). The ends were cut back, 6 bases at V and 0 bases at J, with 16 bases in the middle. The CDR3 is 16 residues long. CDR3 loop: CASRTGSGRSTDTQYF. The CDR3 DNA reads as TGTGCCAGCAGGACAGGGTCGGGGAGGAGCACAGATACGCAGTATTTT.

V usage is TRBV29-1 and J usage is TRBJ1-1; D not certain. V lost 6 bases to trimming and J lost 0 bases, with 14 bases between them. The CDR3 extends over 14 amino acids. Germline CDR1 SQVTM, CDR2 ANQGSEA. CDR3 coding DNA: TGCAGCGTGGCCCTTATGAAAGTGAACACTGAAGCTTTCTTT. Amino acids: CSVALMKVNTEAFF.

A note on this clonotype: A much larger clonotype is one base distant, so this may be a read error. This chain joins TRBV20-1 and TRBJ2-5, with TRBD2 matching 7 bases. Trimming took 4 bases from V and 2 from J; bases not matched to a gene: 7. Germline assignment: CDR1 DFQATT and CDR2 SNEGSKA (reference sequence). The CDR3 contains 14 residues. As DNA, the CDR3 is TGCAGTGCTACCAATTTGGGGGGGCAAGAGACCCAGTACTTC. It yields the protein CSATNLGGQETQYF.

The genes are TRBV4-1 and TRBJ2-1; 8 nucleotides match TRBD2. The CDR3 runs to 16 residues. Looked up from germline, CDR1 is MGHRA and CDR2 is YSYEKL. Germline trimming cut 0 bases from V and 7 bases from J; bases unmatched to any gene: 8. CDR3 loop: CASSQDAGTRGNEQFF. Written as DNA, the CDR3 is TGCGCCAGCAGCCAAGATGCCGGGACTAGGGGTAATGAGCAGTTCTTC.

The rearrangement uses TRBV7-2 and TRBJ2-7; D is unclear. The CDR3 has 14 amino acids. The V gene's germline CDR1 is SGHTA and CDR2 FQGNSA. Trimming removed 5 bases at V and 5 bases at J, with 16 bases between. The CDR3 region has the DNA TGTGCCAGCAGCCTCAGGACGTTGTCGGACGAGCAGTACTTC. Translating gives CASSLRTLSDEQYF. Full variable domain (rest looked up from reference TRBV7-2 and TRBJ2-7): GAGVSQSPSNKVTEKGKDVELRCDPISGHTALYWYRQSLGQGLEFLIYFQGNSAPDKSGLPSDRFSAERTGGSVSTLTIQRTQQEDSAVYLCASSLRTLSDEQYFGPGTRLTVT.

This clonotype was observed many times. The chain links TRBV6-1 to TRBJ1-2; D is undetermined. This CDR3 comprises 13 residues. From germline, CDR1 is MNHNS and CDR2 SASEGT. V was trimmed by 0 bases and J by 2 bases, leaving 4 bases between them. The CDR3: CASSEAGNYGYTF. CDR3 sequence (DNA): TGTGCCAGCAGTGAAGCAGGCAACTATGGCTACACCTTC.

The chain recombines TRBV4-1 with TRBJ2-6; no clear D gene. The germline V gene encodes CDR1 MGHRA and CDR2 YSYEKL. Trimming removed 1 base from V and 0 bases from J, with 10 bases in between. This CDR3 region has 17 residues. Written as DNA, the CDR3 is TGCGCCAGCAGCCAAGGGTTAACGGGCTCTGGGGCCAACGTCCTGACTTTC. Protein product: CASSQGLTGSGANVLTF.

This clonotype was recorded a few times. The chain is built from TRBV9 and TRBJ1-4, with D maybe TRBD1 (5 bases). Germline V CDR1 and CDR2: SGDLS, YYNGEE. This CDR3 has 18 amino acids. With 3 bases removed from V and 0 bases from J, the gap between germline ends came to 18 bases. DNA of the CDR3: TGTGCCAGCAGCGGTACCGGACGGGACTATGCAACTAATGAAAAACTGTTTTTT. It translates to CASSGTGRDYATNEKLFF.